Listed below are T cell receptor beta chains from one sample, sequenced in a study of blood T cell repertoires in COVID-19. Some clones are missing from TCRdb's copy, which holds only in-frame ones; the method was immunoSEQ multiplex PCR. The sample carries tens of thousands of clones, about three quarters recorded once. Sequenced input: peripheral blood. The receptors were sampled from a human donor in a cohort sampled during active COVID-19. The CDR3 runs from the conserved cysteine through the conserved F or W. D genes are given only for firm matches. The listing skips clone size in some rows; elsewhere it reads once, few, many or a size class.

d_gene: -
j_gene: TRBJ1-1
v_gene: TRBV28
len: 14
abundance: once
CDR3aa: CASSLGQQNTEAFF
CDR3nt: TGTGCCAGCAGTTTAGGCCAACAGAACACTGAAGCTTTCTTT

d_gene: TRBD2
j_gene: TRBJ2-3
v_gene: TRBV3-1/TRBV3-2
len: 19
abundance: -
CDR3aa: CASSPQALAGGKGTDTQYF
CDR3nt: TGTGCCAGCAGCCCTCAGGCCCTAGCGGGGGGGAAGGGGACAGATACGCAGTATTTT

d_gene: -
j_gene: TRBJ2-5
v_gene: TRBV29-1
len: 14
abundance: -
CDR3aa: CSVDRWTDQETQYF
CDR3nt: TGCAGCGTTGACCGCTGGACAGATCAAGAGACCCAGTACTTC

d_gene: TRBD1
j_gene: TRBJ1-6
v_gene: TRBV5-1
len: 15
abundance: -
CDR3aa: CASSLRQGHNSPLHF
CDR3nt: TGCGCCAGCAGCTTACGACAGGGGCATAATTCACCCCTCCACTTT

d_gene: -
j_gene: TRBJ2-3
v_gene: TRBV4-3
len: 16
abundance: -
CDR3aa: CASSRDKGVSTDTQYF
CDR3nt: TGCGCCAGCAGCCGAGACAAAGGGGTTAGCACAGATACGCAGTATTTT

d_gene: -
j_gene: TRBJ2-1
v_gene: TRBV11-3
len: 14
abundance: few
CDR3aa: CASSLDSGRGEQFF
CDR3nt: TGTGCCAGCAGCTTAGATTCGGGCAGGGGTGAGCAGTTCTTC

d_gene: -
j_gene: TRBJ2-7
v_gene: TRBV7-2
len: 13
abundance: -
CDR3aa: CASSISGTPEQYF
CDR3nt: TGTGCCAGCAGCATCTCAGGAACACCCGAGCAGTACTTC

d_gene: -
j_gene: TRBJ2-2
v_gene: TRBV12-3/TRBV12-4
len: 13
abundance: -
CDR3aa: CASSRDTSGELFF
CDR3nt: TGTGCCAGCAGCCGCGACACGTCCGGGGAGCTGTTTTTT

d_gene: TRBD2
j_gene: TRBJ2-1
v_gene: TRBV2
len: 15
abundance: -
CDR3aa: CASSPLAGGANEQFF
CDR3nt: TGTGCCAGCAGTCCGCTAGCGGGAGGTGCGAATGAGCAGTTCTTC

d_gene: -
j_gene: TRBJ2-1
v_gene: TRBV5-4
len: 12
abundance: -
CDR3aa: CASSSGEFEQFF
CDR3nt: TGTGCCAGCAGCTCAGGGGAGTTTGAGCAGTTCTTC

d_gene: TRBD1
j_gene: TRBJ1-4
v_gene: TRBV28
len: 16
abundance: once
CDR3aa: CASSLSRGRVYEKLFF
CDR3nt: TGTGCCAGCAGTTTATCTAGGGGGCGGGTATATGAAAAACTGTTTTTT

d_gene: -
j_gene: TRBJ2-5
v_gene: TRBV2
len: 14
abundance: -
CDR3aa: CASSEHHNQETQYF
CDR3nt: TGTGCCAGCAGTGAGCACCACAACCAAGAGACCCAGTACTTC

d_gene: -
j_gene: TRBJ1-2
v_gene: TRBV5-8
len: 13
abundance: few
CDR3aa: CASSLLNADGYTF
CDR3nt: TGTGCCAGCAGCTTACTCAATGCGGATGGCTACACCTTC

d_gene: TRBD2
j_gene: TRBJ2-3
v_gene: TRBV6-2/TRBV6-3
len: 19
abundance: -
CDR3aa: CASSYSRSGTSGKTDTQYF
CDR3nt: TGTGCCAGCAGTTACTCCAGATCTGGGACTAGCGGGAAAACAGATACGCAGTATTTT

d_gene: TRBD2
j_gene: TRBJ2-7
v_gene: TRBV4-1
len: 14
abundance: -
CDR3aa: CASSLAGGTYEQYF
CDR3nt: TGCGCCAGCAGCCTAGCGGGAGGAACCTACGAGCAGTACTTC

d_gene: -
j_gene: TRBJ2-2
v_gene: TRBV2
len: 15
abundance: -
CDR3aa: CASSVGQGNTGELFF
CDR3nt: TGTGCCAGCAGTGTAGGGCAGGGAAACACCGGGGAGCTGTTTTTT

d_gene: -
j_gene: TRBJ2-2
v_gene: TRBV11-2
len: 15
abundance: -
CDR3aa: CASSIRGGGLGELFF
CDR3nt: TGTGCCAGCAGCATCAGAGGTGGGGGCCTCGGGGAGCTGTTTTTT

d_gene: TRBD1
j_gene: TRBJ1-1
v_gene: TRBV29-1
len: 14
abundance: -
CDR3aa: CSVTQGVLRTEAFF
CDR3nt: TGCAGCGTCACACAGGGGGTTCTACGGACTGAAGCTTTCTTT

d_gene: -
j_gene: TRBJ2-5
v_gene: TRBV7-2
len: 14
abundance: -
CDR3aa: CASSTRDSRQTQYF
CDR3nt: TGTGCCAGCAGCACCCGGGACTCCAGGCAGACCCAGTACTTC

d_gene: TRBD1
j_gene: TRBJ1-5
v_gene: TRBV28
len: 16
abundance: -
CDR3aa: CASILAGQGFNQPQHF
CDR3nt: TGTGCCAGCATCCTAGCGGGACAGGGGTTCAATCAGCCCCAGCATTTT

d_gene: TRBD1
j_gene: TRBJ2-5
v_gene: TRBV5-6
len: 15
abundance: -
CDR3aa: CASSPEGASYETQYF
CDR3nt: TGTGCCAGCAGCCCTGAGGGGGCTAGTTACGAGACCCAGTACTTC

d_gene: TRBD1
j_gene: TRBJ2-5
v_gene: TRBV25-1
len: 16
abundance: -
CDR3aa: CASSASRIDRGETQYF
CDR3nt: TGTGCCAGCAGTGCGTCCCGGATAGACAGGGGAGAGACCCAGTACTTC

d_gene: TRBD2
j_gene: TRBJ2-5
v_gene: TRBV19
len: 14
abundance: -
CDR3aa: CASSSSGGVETQYF
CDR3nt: TGTGCCAGTAGTTCCAGCGGGGGGGTGGAGACCCAGTACTTC

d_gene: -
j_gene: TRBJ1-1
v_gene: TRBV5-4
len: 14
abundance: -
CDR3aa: CASSLSLGNTEAFF
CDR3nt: TGTGCCAGCAGCTTATCGCTGGGCAACACTGAAGCTTTCTTT

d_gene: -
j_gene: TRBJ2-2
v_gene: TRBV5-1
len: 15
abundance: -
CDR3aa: CASSRAGARNGELFF
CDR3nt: TGCGCCAGCAGCAGAGCCGGTGCCCGAAACGGGGAGCTGTTTTTT

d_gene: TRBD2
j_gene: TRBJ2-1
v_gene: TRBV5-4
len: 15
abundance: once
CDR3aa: CASSLGLAGGNEQFF
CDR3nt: TGTGCCAGCAGCTTGGGACTAGCGGGAGGCAATGAGCAGTTCTTC

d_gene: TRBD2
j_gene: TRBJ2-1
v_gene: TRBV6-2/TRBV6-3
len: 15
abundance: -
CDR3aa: CASSLAGGPDNEQFF
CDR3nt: TGTGCCAGCAGTCTAGCGGGAGGGCCTGATAATGAGCAGTTCTTC

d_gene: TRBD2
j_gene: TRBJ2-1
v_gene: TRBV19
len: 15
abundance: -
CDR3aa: CASSMVSGIYNEQFF
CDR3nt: TGTGCCAGTAGTATGGTTAGCGGGATCTACAATGAGCAGTTCTTC